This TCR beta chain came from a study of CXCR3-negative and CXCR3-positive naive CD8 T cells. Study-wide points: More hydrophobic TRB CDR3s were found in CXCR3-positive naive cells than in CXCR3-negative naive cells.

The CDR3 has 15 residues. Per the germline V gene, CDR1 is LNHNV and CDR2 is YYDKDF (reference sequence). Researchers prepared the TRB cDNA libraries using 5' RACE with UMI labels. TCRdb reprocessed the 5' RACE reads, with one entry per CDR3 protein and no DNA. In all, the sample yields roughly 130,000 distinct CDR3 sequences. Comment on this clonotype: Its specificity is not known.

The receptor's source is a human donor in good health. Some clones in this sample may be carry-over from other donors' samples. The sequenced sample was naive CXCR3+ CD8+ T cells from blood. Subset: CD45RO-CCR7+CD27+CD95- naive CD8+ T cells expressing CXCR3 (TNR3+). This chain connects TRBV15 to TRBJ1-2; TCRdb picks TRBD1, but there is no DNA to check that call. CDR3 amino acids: CATSRDQGANYGYTF.